This T cell receptor beta chain was documented in a study of cytomegalovirus exposure and HLA in healthy donors (TCRdb year 2017). About the full investigation: According to an earlier analysis of a few hundred of the donors, about 179 million T cells yielded 117 million unique TCR beta sequences and around 300 Gb of sequence data. The later analysis used no new phenotypic data to find candidate immune exposures, relying instead on TCR beta sequences and their occurrence across donors. In a later analysis, previously published TCR beta repertoires from about 670 donors were re-analyzed and high-resolution HLA genotyping was added so that TCR occurrence patterns could be studied. Of the roughly 410 genotyped donors, less than 90% were placed in the genetic ancestry cluster associated with self-reported Caucasian donors. A later genetic analysis took genome-wide SNP genotypes for 398 of the 666 donors and used that subset as a discovery cohort. The number of donors typed differed by locus, with about 629-630 for A, B, C, DRB1 and DQB1, more than 500 for DQA1, about 610 for DPA1, and around 450 for DPB1. Roughly 300 gigabases of sequencing data and tens of millions of unique TCR sequences were included in an early release covering 500 to 750 HLA-typed donors. All discovery cohort repertoires had been generated on a single sequencing platform. The study used immunosequencing to profile the T cell repertoires of hundreds of subjects and linked those repertoires to cytomegalovirus serostatus. The study aimed to test whether cataloging public T cell receptors could reveal signatures of past pathogen exposure. Class I and class II HLA loci were covered by the typing at four-digit resolution. To decide whether each TCR beta V gene segment behaved as functional or pseudogenic, an earlier analysis of approximately 590 of the donors relied on high-throughput TCR beta sequencing. Along with the roughly 670-subject first cohort, a separate validation cohort of about 110 different subjects was used. Donor age, sex, ethnicity and CMV serostatus were compiled together with the repertoire data. To predict cytomegalovirus infection status, the study combined high-throughput TCR immunosequencing, statistical association of individual TCRs with disease status, and machine learning. Among some 410 genotyped donors of the cohort, an average of approximately 230,000 unique TCR beta nucleotide sequences were sequenced per donor, approximately 20% of them non-productive. Because of strong linkage in the cohort, four to six DR-DQ haplotypes were treated as single units for association and clustering. Results and caveats for the whole study, not just this receptor: In a later analysis, HLA-associated TCR beta chains showed more clonal expansion and lower generation probabilities than non-associated chains that were equally common. Because HLA typing was missing for some donors at each locus, association tests included only the typed subset. In the study, some 160 TCR beta chains were listed as associated with cytomegalovirus. Some IMGT-functional V segments, including TRBV6-2 and TRBV6-3, could not be told apart with the 87-base-pair reads, so those segments were excluded. At a false discovery rate of 0.05, a later analysis linked fewer than 20,000 TCR beta sequences to specific HLA alleles. In an earlier analysis of several hundred of the donors, most TCR beta V segments were observed in productive rearrangements about 87% or about 30% of the time, broadly matching IMGT annotations. A few of the identified cytomegalovirus-associated TCR beta chains were confirmed in vitro to be specific for cytomegalovirus antigens. In a later analysis, several top co-occurrence clusters were reported to appear linked to parvovirus B19, influenza, CMV and Epstein-Barr virus. A cluster of highly shared sequence variants was judged likely to represent a technical artifact of the sequencing pipeline. A further reported finding was that TCR beta sequences accurately predicted the HLA-A and HLA-B alleles for most subjects in the first cohort. Across donors, most TCR sequences were observed very rarely, whereas some public TCRs were present in many individuals. About 17 rarely observed V segments, including chromosome 9 orphons, were excluded from the earlier analysis of some 590 of the donors because counts were too low. A later genetic analysis reported fewer N-insertions in productive TCRs among donors in an Asian-associated ancestry cluster than the roughly 700-donor mean. When HLA alleles, especially DR and DQ, strongly co-occurred, attributing TCR associations to individual alleles was difficult. Linkage disequilibrium might explain the correlated functional status among segregating V segments, but an unknown experimental factor could not be ruled out. In both the original and validation cohorts, the classifier was reported to diagnose cytomegalovirus status with high specificity and sensitivity. The cohort was sequenced for TCR beta chains only, and without alpha or paired-chain data the features that could be detected were limited. The only immune exposure information available for the cohort was CMV serostatus. The authors suggested that the approach could potentially be generalized to other disease states and immunological phenotypes. Presence/absence analyses assumed roughly uniform sequencing depth across donors, an assumption that may not hold. A later analysis found that TCR association rates varied across HLA loci, with DRB1 alleles showing the most associated TCRs and HLA-C alleles the fewest. According to a later analysis, most CMV-associated TCR beta chains appeared to be HLA-restricted, and the HLA associations seemed to be driven largely by CMV exposure. In a later genetic analysis, a missense DCLRE1C variant was associated with V-gene and J-gene trimming of TCR beta chains, and the association was replicated in an independent cohort.

Library preparation used the immunoSEQ multiplex PCR assay. For the multiplex PCR, a mixture combining 60 forward primers for TCR Vbeta segments and 13 reverse primers for TCR Jbeta segments was used. Amplification of the CDR3 region of rearranged TCR beta genes was performed with a multiplex PCR assay on genomic DNA. Amplified TCR beta libraries were sequenced as 87-base-pair reads on the Illumina HiSeq System. From the authors' description of their analysis: In a later analysis, roughly 80 million unique TCR beta chains were counted across the 500 to 850 repertoires, and around 10 million of these chains were shared by at least two donors. A nearest-neighbor algorithm error-corrected the raw reads and collapsed the reads into unique sequences, merging closely related sequences to remove PCR and sequencing errors. CDR3 sequences were aligned to IMGT reference sequences to assign V, D and J gene segments. For a sequence to be retained, at least a six-nucleotide match to both a V gene segment and a J gene segment was required. Rearrangements were classified as productive when the CDR3 lacked stop codons and remained in frame with V and J, and all other rearrangements were classified as non-productive. CDR3 was defined according to IMGT convention as the region running from the second conserved V-encoded cysteine to the conserved J-encoded phenylalanine. The earlier analysis of 587 of the donors excluded any sequence lacking an unambiguous match to a single V gene segment. An earlier analysis of approximately 590 of the donors classified V segments as functional when productive rearrangements were above 56.7% and as segregating when the standard deviation between donors was above 5%. To diagnose cytomegalovirus status from the catalog of TCR beta chain sequences, a statistical classification framework was built. A later analysis assigned V and J genes by comparing TCR nucleotide sequences with IMGT/GENE-DB human TR gene sequences. Using the TCRdist pipeline, a later analysis assigned CDR3 sequences along with most-parsimonious VDJ recombination scenarios. In a later analysis, every TCR beta chain was defined by the combination of its CDR3 amino acid sequence and its V-gene family, and reads without a unique V-gene family were dropped. As a way to deal with suspected cross-contamination and a sequencing artifact, a later analysis dropped 500 to 700 nucleotide sequences that were highly shared and had low generation probability. For each public chain, a later analysis derived a clonal expansion index from normalized ranks of inferred template counts within each repertoire. In a later analysis, generation probabilities were computed using a VDJ recombination model fitted to out-of-frame rearrangements, and the results were checked against IGoR. In a later analysis, hypergeometric tests were used to score TCR-TCR, TCR-HLA and TCR-CMV co-occurrence, with a repertoire-size bias correction applied to TCR pairs. A later analysis estimated false discovery rates by permuting HLA or CMV assignments 20 times. In a later analysis, co-occurring TCRs were grouped using DBSCAN, and TCRdist sequence similarity was added for clustering within HLA-allele-positive subsets. Repertoires with fewer than 30,000 or more than 120,000 public chains were left out of co-occurrence clustering, as were a handful of repertoires with anomalous nucleotide sharing. Imported from immuneACCESS, the table was reduced by TCRdb to in-frame sequences with V and J called. These copies leave out some clones; in studies compared against another copy, an unresolved V gene accounts for under half, and the cause of the remainder is not known. For V, J and clone size, that table is used; D and trimming come from the DNA. The sample table contains roughly 250,000 clones; only one count was recorded for approximately 85% of them. Approximately 2% of the sample rests with the top ten.

The cohort comprised several hundred healthy bone marrow donors. All cohort members were sampled while nominally healthy, although unrecorded immune exposures were likely present. The donor was CMV seropositive and was included in the group of 250 to 300 seropositive cohort members. A peripheral blood sample was provided by each donor, and peripheral blood mononuclear cells were used for TCR beta sequencing. The Qiagen DNeasy Blood Extraction Kit was used to extract genomic DNA from the blood cell samples. As to this clone: The antigen it binds to is not known. Base qualities are not provided; no much larger clone lies one nucleotide away.

Taken from the germline V gene, the CDR1 and CDR2 loops are MNHEY and SVGAGI. A distance of 13 bases separates the germline ends of V and J, which lose 2 bases and 2 bases respectively. Inclusive of the bounding cysteine and phenylalanine, the CDR3 is 16 residues long. Solely the CDR3 DNA is kept, with 48 bases framed from the first base. The TCR comes from a woman in her thirties or forties in good health and CMV-seropositive. The V and J genes are TRBV6-5 and TRBJ2-1; the D gene identity is not certain. Source material: PBMCs. CDR3 region: CASSYARQAPYNEQFF. The sequence in DNA is TGTGCCAGCAGTTACGCCCGGCAGGCACCCTACAATGAGCAGTTCTTC.